The rows below give T cell receptor beta chains drawn from one sample of a study of tumor-infiltrating lymphocytes in localized non-small cell lung cancer. Sequencing was performed with immunoSEQ multiplex PCR; in TCRdb, only in-frame clones are kept and a portion is missing. The table lists about 15,000 clones, more than 65% of them singletons. The sample consisted of lung tumor tissue. The receptors were sampled from a human donor with non-small cell lung cancer. The CDR3 runs from the conserved cysteine through the conserved F or W. A D gene is named only where the DNA matches it firmly. Clone size, where shown, is once, few, many, or a class for clones that have expanded.

v_gene,len,abundance,j_gene,d_gene,CDR3aa,CDR3nt
TRBV27,15,-,TRBJ1-2,-,CASSTLETGPYGYTF,TGTGCCAGCAGTACGCTTGAAACAGGGCCCTATGGCTACACCTTC
TRBV19,14,-,TRBJ2-5,-,CASSSPGVSETQYF,TGTGCCAGTAGTTCCCCCGGAGTCTCAGAGACCCAGTACTTC
TRBV30,13,-,TRBJ2-7,-,CAWSPGTRYEQYF,TGTGCCTGGAGTCCCGGGACACGATACGAGCAGTACTTC
TRBV27,15,-,TRBJ2-3,TRBD2,CASSLVASGGGTQYF,TGTGCCAGCAGTTTAGTGGCTAGCGGGGGGGGTACGCAGTATTTT
TRBV20-1,11,-,TRBJ2-7,-,CSARLVSEQYF,TGCAGTGCTAGGTTGGTTTCCGAGCAGTACTTC
TRBV5-6,13,-,TRBJ1-5,-,CASSLLSESPQHF,TGTGCCAGCAGCCTACTAAGCGAAAGTCCCCAGCATTTT
TRBV4-1,15,few,TRBJ1-5,TRBD1,CASSRLTGPNQPQHF,TGCGCCAGCAGCCGGTTGACAGGGCCCAATCAGCCCCAGCATTTT
TRBV29-1,15,-,TRBJ2-7,TRBD1,CSVASARGLSYEQYF,TGCAGCGTTGCTTCGGCCAGGGGGCTTTCCTACGAGCAGTACTTC
TRBV2,15,-,TRBJ2-5,TRBD1,CASRGGTGGWETQYF,TGTGCCAGCAGGGGAGGGACAGGGGGCTGGGAGACCCAGTACTTC
TRBV7-8,14,-,TRBJ2-2,-,CASSSLVGTGELFF,TGTGCCAGCAGCTCACTAGTGGGGACCGGGGAGCTGTTTTTT
TRBV29-1,12,-,TRBJ1-5,TRBD1,CSVMTGNQPQHF,TGCAGCGTTATGACAGGGAATCAGCCCCAGCATTTT
TRBV5-1,13,-,TRBJ2-1,-,CASSLSRNNEQFF,TGCGCCAGCAGCTTGTCACGAAACAATGAGCAGTTCTTC
TRBV5-5,14,-,TRBJ1-2,-,CASSLVGGNYGYTF,TGTGCCAGCAGCTTGGTAGGCGGGAACTATGGCTACACCTTC
TRBV5-1,19,few,TRBJ2-3,TRBD2,CASKVGLAGVYLRTDTQYF,TGCGCCAGCAAGGTAGGGCTAGCGGGGGTCTATTTACGCACAGATACGCAGTATTTT
TRBV18,14,-,TRBJ1-1,-,CASSPREMNTEAFF,TGTGCCAGCTCACCAAGAGAAATGAACACTGAAGCTTTCTTT
TRBV7-6,16,-,TRBJ2-1,-,CASSPWGGGKGNEQFF,TGTGCCAGCAGCCCATGGGGGGGCGGGAAGGGGAATGAGCAGTTCTTC
TRBV5-1,16,-,TRBJ2-1,-,CASSLLGRSTYNEQFF,TGCGCCAGCAGCTTGCTAGGACGTAGTACCTACAATGAGCAGTTCTTC
TRBV2,14,-,TRBJ1-5,-,CASSEGGLSQPQHF,TGTGCCAGCAGTGAAGGGGGGCTAAGCCAGCCCCAGCATTTT
TRBV7-9,12,-,TRBJ2-7,-,CASSLVLFEQYF,TGTGCCAGCAGCTTAGTGCTGTTCGAGCAGTACTTC
TRBV4-3,15,-,TRBJ2-5,TRBD2,CASSRWGGEQETQYF,TGCGCCAGCAGCCGTTGGGGGGGGGAACAAGAGACCCAGTACTTC
TRBV4-1,15,-,TRBJ1-5,-,CASSQAGHSNQPQHF,TGCGCCAGCAGCCAAGCAGGTCATAGCAATCAGCCCCAGCATTTT
TRBV7-9,15,-,TRBJ1-1,-,CASSLATKMNTEAFF,TGTGCCAGCAGCTTAGCTACTAAGATGAACACTGAAGCTTTCTTT
TRBV5-1,16,-,TRBJ1-1,-,CASSSKTRDMNTEAFF,TGCGCCAGCAGCTCTAAAACCAGGGATATGAACACTGAAGCTTTCTTT
TRBV4-2,13,-,TRBJ2-7,-,CASSQDLLREQYF,TGTGCCAGCAGCCAAGATCTACTCCGCGAGCAGTACTTC
TRBV5-4,14,-,TRBJ2-5,-,CASSSQGSGETQYF,TGTGCCAGCAGTAGCCAGGGGAGTGGAGAGACCCAGTACTTC
TRBV9,12,-,TRBJ2-7,TRBD1,CASSGQGYEQYF,TGTGCCAGCAGCGGACAGGGCTACGAGCAGTACTTC
TRBV28,14,few,TRBJ2-7,TRBD2,CASSLAGEVYEQYF,TGTGCCAGCAGCCTAGCGGGAGAGGTCTACGAGCAGTACTTC
TRBV7-9,17,-,TRBJ2-4,TRBD2,CASSDSAGGPTKNIQYF,TGTGCCAGCAGCGACTCGGCGGGAGGACCCACCAAAAACATTCAGTACTTC
TRBV6-5,15,-,TRBJ1-2,-,CASSYSPQWDYGYTF,TGTGCCAGCAGTTACTCGCCGCAGTGGGACTATGGCTACACCTTC
TRBV5-1,15,once,TRBJ2-5,TRBD1,CASSVGDREIGTQYF,TGCGCCAGCAGCGTCGGAGACAGGGAGATCGGGACCCAGTACTTC
TRBV6-1,16,-,TRBJ2-4,-,CASSALGRTRGNIQYF,TGTGCCAGCAGTGCCCTCGGACGGACCCGGGGAAACATTCAGTACTTC
TRBV28,14,few,TRBJ2-5,-,CASSLGSGRETQYF,TGTGCCAGCAGTTTAGGGTCAGGGCGAGAGACCCAGTACTTC
TRBV19,15,-,TRBJ2-1,TRBD2,CASSFLAGVYNEQFF,TGTGCCAGTAGTTTTCTAGCGGGAGTTTACAATGAGCAGTTCTTC
TRBV9,14,few,TRBJ1-1,-,CASSVALSQSEAFF,TGTGCCAGCAGCGTAGCTCTATCGCAGTCTGAAGCTTTCTTT
TRBV7-2,12,-,TRBJ2-5,-,CASSLYQETQYF,TGTGCCAGCAGCTTATATCAGGAGACCCAGTACTTC
TRBV7-2,16,-,TRBJ1-4,TRBD1,CASSFQGARTNEKLFF,TGTGCCAGCAGCTTCCAGGGGGCGAGAACTAATGAAAAACTGTTTTTT
TRBV6-5,14,-,TRBJ1-1,-,CASRPLRLNTEAFF,TGTGCCAGCAGACCCCTCCGGTTGAACACTGAAGCTTTCTTT
TRBV11-2,15,few,TRBJ1-2,-,CASSLGGGFSYGYTF,TGTGCCAGCAGCTTAGGTGGGGGGTTCAGCTATGGCTACACCTTC
TRBV18,13,-,TRBJ1-5,-,CASSPNSNQPQHF,TGTGCCAGCTCACCAAATAGCAATCAGCCCCAGCATTTT
TRBV6-5,14,-,TRBJ1-5,-,CASSYSRADQPQHF,TGTGCCAGCAGTTACTCGAGGGCTGATCAGCCCCAGCATTTT
TRBV7-2,14,-,TRBJ2-7,TRBD1,CASSMRQGHYEQYF,TGTGCCAGCAGCATGAGACAGGGCCACTACGAGCAGTACTTC
TRBV6-6,12,-,TRBJ2-7,-,CASKKGEFEQYF,TGTGCCAGCAAGAAAGGGGAGTTCGAGCAGTACTTC
TRBV2,15,-,TRBJ1-4,TRBD1,CASSELGQGAEKLFF,TGTGCCAGCAGTGAATTGGGACAGGGAGCTGAAAAACTGTTTTTT
TRBV4-1,16,few,TRBJ2-7,TRBD1,CASSQDLQGARVEQYF,TGCGCCAGCAGCCAAGATCTTCAGGGGGCGCGAGTCGAGCAGTACTTC
TRBV6-1,14,-,TRBJ1-3,-,CASRLTSSGNTIYF,TGTGCCAGCAGACTGACGAGCTCTGGAAACACCATATATTTT
TRBV18,13,-,TRBJ2-1,-,CASSPPDAIEQFF,TGTGCCAGCTCACCACCGGACGCGATTGAGCAGTTCTTC
TRBV19,17,once,TRBJ2-1,TRBD2,CASSIRASGGQYNEQFF,TGTGCCAGTAGTATAAGAGCTAGCGGGGGCCAGTACAATGAGCAGTTCTTC
TRBV15,15,-,TRBJ2-7,-,CATSRGTTDVYEQYF,TGTGCCACCAGCAGAGGTACGACAGATGTATACGAGCAGTACTTC
TRBV18,18,once,TRBJ1-1,-,CASSPFGGQGPGNTEAFF,TGTGCCAGCTCACCATTCGGTGGGCAGGGGCCGGGTAACACTGAAGCTTTCTTT
TRBV5-1,16,-,TRBJ2-1,TRBD2,CASSLPGLAGVDEQFF,TGCGCCAGCAGCTTGCCGGGACTAGCGGGAGTTGATGAGCAGTTCTTC